This entry features one TCR beta chain sequence. Its antigen is not known. This sample was included in a study of T cells expressing NK-cell markers. Across the whole study: HCMV serostatus: seven of eight sequenced donors positive, one negative.

TCR beta libraries carry UMIs added by 5'RACE template switching. From its re-call of the 5' RACE reads, TCRdb lists each CDR3 protein once, without DNA. Its table lists fewer than 550,000 distinct CDR3 sequences. Study-wide results and limits: The study found these clonotypes also leading the CD3+CD56-NKG2C+ fraction in a few donors.

The sequenced material came from blood T cells: a sorted CD56 or NKG2C T cell subset, CD4+ or CD8+ T cells, or bulk PBMC T cells (not recorded which). The clonotype comes from a woman aged 45-65 years in good health.

CDR3 sequence: CASRDAHYEQYF. The chain combines TRBV19 with TRBJ2-7; TCRdb reports TRBD1, a call that lacks DNA to check it against. The CDR3 runs 12 residues. CDR1 LNHDA and CDR2 SQIVND come from the germline V gene (reference sequence). The full variable domain, its missing parts supplied by reference TRBV19 and TRBJ2-7, is DGGITQSPKYLFRKEGQNVTLSCEQNLNHDAMYWYRQDPGQGLRLIYYSQIVNDFQKGDIAEGYSVSREKKESFPLTVTSAQKNPTAFYLCASRDAHYEQYFGPGTRLTVT.